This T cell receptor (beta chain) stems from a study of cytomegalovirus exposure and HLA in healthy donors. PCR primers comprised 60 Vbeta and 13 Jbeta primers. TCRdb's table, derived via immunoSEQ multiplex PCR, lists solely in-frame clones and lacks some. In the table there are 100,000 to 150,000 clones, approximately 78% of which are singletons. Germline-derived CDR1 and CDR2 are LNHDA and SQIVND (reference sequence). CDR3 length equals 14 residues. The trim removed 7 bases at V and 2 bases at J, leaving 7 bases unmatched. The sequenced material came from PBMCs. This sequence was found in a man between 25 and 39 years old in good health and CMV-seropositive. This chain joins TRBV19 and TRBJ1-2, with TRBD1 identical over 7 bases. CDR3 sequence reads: CASNRQGLNYGYTF. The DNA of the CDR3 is TGTGCCAGTAACCGACAGGGACTGAACTATGGCTACACCTTC. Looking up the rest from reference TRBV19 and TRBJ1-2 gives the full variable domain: DGGITQSPKYLFRKEGQNVTLSCEQNLNHDAMYWYRQDPGQGLRLIYYSQIVNDFQKGDIAEGYSVSREKKESFPLTVTSAQKNPTAFYLCASNRQGLNYGYTFGSGTRLTVV.